Each of the 2 T cell receptor beta chains below was sequenced from the same sample in a study of blood T cell repertoires in COVID-19. Profiled with immunoSEQ multiplex PCR; TCRdb holds only in-frame clones, not every one. The table has under 450,000 clones, 75% to 90% seen once. Sequencing was performed on peripheral blood. These receptors were taken from a woman aged 40 to 49 with COVID-19, enrolled during active disease.

The genes are TRBV5-4 and TRBJ2-2, with 8 bases fitting TRBD2. CDR3 length: 16 residues. V was pared by 7 bases and J by 4 bases, with 12 bases of the junction left unmatched. From germline, CDR1 is SGHNT and CDR2 YYREEE (reference sequence). CDR3 DNA: TGTGCCAGCTCCAGTCAAGCGGGGGCCAGCACCGGGGAGCTGTTTTTT. It yields the protein CASSSQAGASTGELFF.

This chain connects TRBV20-1 to TRBJ1-2; 7 nucleotides match TRBD1. Per germline, CDR1 DFQATT and CDR2 SNEGSKA (reference sequence). J was trimmed by 7 bases and V by 3 bases; bases with no gene match: 11. The CDR3 contains 14 residues. The CDR3 DNA follows: TGCAGTGCTAGTAGAGGCCAGGGGGACGGTGGCTACACCTTC. This gives the protein CSASRGQGDGGYTF.